This record covers a single T cell receptor beta chain. Its specific antigen is unknown. Base qualities are not provided; no much larger clone lies one nucleotide away. The data originate from a study of blood T cells in healthy people across ages (dated by TCRdb to the mid-2010s). General notes on the study: Template switching captured roughly one uniquely barcoded TCR beta cDNA molecule per two T cells in model experiments. Using deep sequencing normalized with unique cDNA molecular identifiers, the study measured how TCR beta repertoire diversity changes with age. The donors were divided into four age groups: young (average about 15 years), middle-aged (approximately 41), aged (around 67) and long-lived (82). Donors of different ages were randomly distributed across sequencing lanes to avoid experimental bias. Using the same blood draw, the study looked at two additional independent replicas of 1 million unique cDNA reads for two donors, one aged 18 to 30 and the other aged 80 or older.

The germline V gene (reference sequence) supplies CDR1 GTSNPN and CDR2 SVGIG. At the junction V is shortened by 2 bases and J by 5 bases, with 12 bases in between. Spanning cysteine to phenylalanine, the CDR3 consists of 13 amino acids. Left in the record is the CDR3 DNA by itself, 39 bases read in frame from the first base. Libraries were prepared through 5' RACE. TCRdb lists the instrument as Illumina HiSeq 2500. A second PCR of roughly 7 to 11 cycles was performed with a sample-barcoded 5' primer and a J-beta primer mix. A template-switch 5' adaptor carrying 12 random nucleotides introduced a unique molecular identifier onto each TCR beta cDNA molecule. Each sample yielded at least 2.5 million CDR3-containing paired-end reads. The Mint cDNA synthesis kit, primed by a TRBC-specific oligonucleotide, was used to synthesize first-strand cDNA from all RNA. Following uracil-DNA glycosylase treatment, all cDNA underwent a first 18-cycle PCR with the universal primers M1SS and BC2_uni_R. As for the authors' bioinformatics: Normalization of each sample was performed by random selection of 1 million high-quality reads, each carrying a distinct molecular identifier. Instead of being binned into consensus sequences, reads with shared molecular identifiers were discarded. MiTCR, set to a Q25 quality threshold and the strictest error-elimination algorithm, was used for CDR3 identification, clonotype clustering and error correction. A nonparametric unseen species model using Euler transformation provided a lower-bound estimate of total TCR beta diversity. TCRdb trimmed the raw reads at Q25, called clones with MiXCR and kept productive beta chains. Duplicate CDR3 protein sequences are folded into a single record with the most common DNA and genes. V and J calls and clone size were set by TCRdb, not the authors. This sample holds 1.5 million to 2 million distinct CDR3 sequences; roughly 27% were observed only once. The ten top clones hold approximately 7.7% of the sample.

The roughly 38 donors, aged about 6 to 95 years, were systemically healthy Caucasian individuals from Russia. Roughly 10 milliliters of peripheral blood were collected from each donor into EDTA-treated Vacutainer tubes. PBMCs were isolated by Ficoll-Paque density-gradient centrifugation, with at least 6 million obtained per sample. Trizol reagent was used to extract total RNA from PBMCs, with at least 6 micrograms per sample. The percentages of naive CD45RAhigh/CD27high T cells were determined by flow cytometry on a PBMC aliquot from every donor. Overall study outcomes, separate from this receptor: Conclusive comparison of naive and antigen-experienced compartments was prevented by the profiling of bulk unsorted PBMCs. As age increased, observed TCR beta diversity per million T cells dropped in a roughly linear way, and a significant reduction was already evident by age about 40. Donor CMV infection status was unknown, potentially confounding age-related changes in expanded clonotypes. Compared with the aged group, the long-lived group had more naive CD4+ T cells, fewer expanded clones and increased TCR diversity, a pattern suggesting age selection. There was a strong correlation between observed TCR beta diversity and the percentage of naive T cells measured by flow cytometry. Estimates of total diversity based on one million sequenced T cells were regarded as lower bounds and as underestimates.

The chain was built from TRBV30 and TRBJ1-1, with no confident D gene call. The specimen was blood. This clonotype originated in a woman in her 30s in good health. The nucleotide sequence reads as follows: TGTGCCTGGAGTAGCTCAACGTGGACTGAAGCTTTCTTT. This is translated as CAWSSSTWTEAFF.